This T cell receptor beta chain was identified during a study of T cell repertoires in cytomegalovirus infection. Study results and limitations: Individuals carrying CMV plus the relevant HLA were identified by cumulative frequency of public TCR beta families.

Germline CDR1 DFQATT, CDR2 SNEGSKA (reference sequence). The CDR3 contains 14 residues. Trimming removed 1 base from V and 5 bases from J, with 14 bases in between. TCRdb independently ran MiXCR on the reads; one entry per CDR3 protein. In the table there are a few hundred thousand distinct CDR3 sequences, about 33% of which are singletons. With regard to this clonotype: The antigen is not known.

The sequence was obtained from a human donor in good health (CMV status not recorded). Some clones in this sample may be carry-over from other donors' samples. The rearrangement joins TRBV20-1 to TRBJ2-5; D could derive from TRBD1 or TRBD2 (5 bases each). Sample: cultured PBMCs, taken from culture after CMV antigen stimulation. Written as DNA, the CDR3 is TGCAGTGCTAGAGCACGAACGGGGCAGGAGACCCAGTACTTC. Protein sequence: CSARARTGQETQYF.